These 23 T cell receptor beta chains were sequenced from one sample in a study of blood T cell repertoires in COVID-19. Libraries were prepared by immunoSEQ multiplex PCR; TCRdb keeps only in-frame clonotypes and omits some of them. The sample includes a few hundred thousand clones, approximately 84% of them seen just once. Sequenced material: PBMCs or T cells enriched from blood (not recorded which). The receptors come from a woman under 30 who had recovered from COVID-19.

This chain joins TRBV18 and TRBJ2-5, with D possibly TRBD2 on 6 matching bases. The CDR3 contains 18 residues. CDR1 and CDR2 from the germline V gene are KGHSH and LQKENI. V lost 4 bases and J lost 2, with 23 bases in between. The CDR3 sequence is CASSQNREQESLQETQYF. In DNA, the CDR3 is TGTGCCAGCTCACAGAACCGGGAGCAAGAATCCCTACAAGAGACCCAGTACTTC. The full variable domain, rest sourced from reference TRBV18 and TRBJ2-5, is NAGVMQNPRHLVRRRGQEARLRCSPMKGHSHVYWYRQLPEEGLKFMVYLQKENIIDESGMPKERFSAEFPKEGPSILRIQQVVRGDSAAYFCASSQNREQESLQETQYFGPGTRLLVL.

The chain combines TRBV2 with TRBJ2-2, with D possibly being TRBD2 (7 bases). The V gene lost 7 bases and the J gene lost 4 bases, with 19 bases spanning the gap. The germline gives CDR1 SNHLY, CDR2 FYNNEI. The CDR3 contains 16 residues. The CDR3 nucleotides read TGTGCCAGCACTCACCCAGGGGAGGGGAGCACCGGGGAGCTGTTTTTT. Translating gives CASTHPGEGSTGELFF.

The gene calls are TRBV7-9 and TRBJ2-2; D gene unclear. V lost 2 bases and J lost 1, with 5 bases in between. The CDR3 covers 14 residues. Germline V gene lookup returns CDR1 SEHNR and CDR2 FQNEAQ (reference sequence). CDR3 sequence (DNA): TGTGCCAGCAGCTTAACTGAGAACACCGGGGAGCTGTTTTTT. It is translated as CASSLTENTGELFF.

The rearrangement joins TRBV9 to TRBJ2-7; TRBD2 matches at 10 bases. CDR1 SGDLS and CDR2 YYNGEE come from the germline V gene. Trimming cost V 3 bases and J 2 bases; bases outside gene matches: 5. The CDR3 extends over 15 amino acids. The CDR3 here is CASSATSGRTYEQYF. CDR3 nucleotides: TGTGCCAGCAGCGCGACTAGCGGGCGGACCTACGAGCAGTACTTC.

The sample holds a few counts of this clone. The chain employs TRBV7-3 and TRBJ1-2; no reliable D call. Trimming removed 4 bases at V and 4 bases at J, with 10 bases between. This CDR3 is 13 amino acids long. Germline V gives CDR1 SGHTA, CDR2 FQGTGA. The CDR3 spells CASSSESGYGYTF. For the CDR3, the DNA is TGTGCCAGCAGCTCTGAATCAGGCTATGGCTACACCTTC.

This chain joins TRBV7-9 and TRBJ2-7; possible D gene TRBD1, 6 bases. Deletions cut 5 bases from V and 0 bases from J, with 14 bases between. Germline assignment: CDR1 SEHNR and CDR2 FQNEAQ (reference sequence). The CDR3 has 15 amino acids. Written as DNA, the CDR3 is TGTGCCAGCAGCCCCCGAGCGGACAGCTCCTACGAGCAGTACTTC. Protein product: CASSPRADSSYEQYF.

This clone has ten or more counts. V gene TRBV7-6 combines with J gene TRBJ2-7; 8 bases line up with TRBD2. The CDR3 runs to 14 residues. V shed 6 bases and J 5 bases; nucleotides not matched to a gene: 9. Germline-derived CDR1 and CDR2 are SGHVS and FNYEAQ. The CDR3 is CASSNSGSFNEQYF. The CDR3 DNA is TGTGCCAGCAGTAACAGCGGGAGTTTCAACGAGCAGTACTTC.

The CDR3 here is CASKYGTSGLEQFF. For the CDR3, the DNA is TGTGCCAGTAAATACGGGACTAGCGGGCTTGAGCAGTTCTTC. V gene TRBV19 combines with J gene TRBJ2-1, with 12 bases matching TRBD2. This CDR3 spans 14 amino acids. The germline CDR1 and CDR2 sequences are LNHDA and SQIVND (reference sequence). V was pared by 7 bases and J by 9 bases, with 7 bases of the junction left unmatched.

There are many counts of this clone. The chain combines TRBV5-1 with TRBJ2-1; 13 bases fit TRBD2. The CDR3 extends over 18 amino acids. The V gene end was trimmed by 2 bases and the J gene end by 6 bases; junction bases not matched to a gene: 11. Looked up from germline, CDR1 is SGHRS and CDR2 is YFSETQ. Written as DNA, the CDR3 is TGCGCCAGCAGCTTCCTTTCACTAGCGGGAGGGCCGGGCAATGAGCAGTTCTTC. Residues: CASSFLSLAGGPGNEQFF.

Here the CDR3 reads CASSEGRINSPLHF. CDR3 DNA sequence: TGTGCCAGCAGTGAGGGCCGAATAAATTCACCCCTCCACTTT. The gene calls are TRBV2 and TRBJ1-6; D gene ambiguous. Germline V gene lookup returns CDR1 SNHLY and CDR2 FYNNEI. The length of the CDR3 is 14 residues. Trimming pared 3 bases from V and 7 bases from J, leaving 10 bases between.

V is TRBV29-1 and J is TRBJ1-2; 7 bases align to TRBD1. The CDR3 runs 12 residues. V was clipped by 2 bases and J by 8 bases; unmatched bases: 5. Looked up from germline, CDR1 is SQVTM and CDR2 is ANQGSEA. In DNA form, the CDR3 reads TGCAGCGTTGAATTAGGGGGCGGGGGCTACACCTTC. Protein: CSVELGGGGYTF.

The chain combines TRBV6-1 with TRBJ1-1; 9 bases fit TRBD1. Trimming removed 3 bases from V and 3 bases from J; junction bases left unmatched: 5. This CDR3 has 15 residues. CDR1 MNHNS and CDR2 SASEGT come from the germline V gene. The CDR3 reads CASSDTGGPDTEAFF. CDR3 in DNA: TGTGCCAGCAGTGATACAGGGGGCCCGGACACTGAAGCTTTCTTT.

The J gene is TRBJ2-7, the V gene TRBV5-5, with D tentatively TRBD2 (6 bases). Germline loops: CDR1 SGHKS, CDR2 YYEKEE (reference sequence). Trimming left V 4 bases short and J 5 bases short, with 22 bases between. This CDR3 comprises 16 residues. The CDR3 region is CASSPWTALGLDEQYF. The CDR3, as DNA: TGTGCCAGCAGCCCCTGGACTGCATTGGGACTTGACGAGCAGTACTTC.

The CDR3, as DNA: TGTGCCAGCCGCCGGCCCATGATTAATGCCAAACAAGAGGGGGCCCTACAGCCCCAGCATTTT. Amino acids: CASRRPMINAKQEGALQPQHF. The chain couples TRBV7-7 to TRBJ1-5; 7 nucleotides agree with TRBD1. J was trimmed by 7 bases and V by 8 bases; bases with no gene match: 32. The CDR3 is 21 amino acids. From germline, CDR1 is SSHAT and CDR2 FNYEAQ (reference sequence).

This chain links TRBV3-1 (or the pseudogene TRBV3-2) with TRBJ2-7; 8 bases align to TRBD2. From germline, CDR1 is LGHDT and CDR2 YNNKEL (reference sequence). J lost 2 bases, V lost 2 bases, and 17 bases had no gene match. The length of the CDR3 is 19 residues. In nucleotides, the CDR3 is TGTGCCAGCAGCCAAAGAACCAGGCGTCTAGCGGGTTACACCTACGAGCAGTACTTC. This gives the protein CASSQRTRRLAGYTYEQYF.

This clone is a singleton in its sample. The chain joins TRBV5-6 to TRBJ2-1, with 7 bases identical to TRBD2. The CDR3 extends over 17 amino acids. Germline V lookup: CDR1 SGHDT, CDR2 YYEEEE. J lost 0 bases, V lost 4 bases, and 10 bases had no gene match. Here the CDR3 DNA reads TGTGCCAGCAGCGCCGCAGCGGGGTCTAGCTCCTACAATGAGCAGTTCTTC. Translating gives CASSAAAGSSSYNEQFF. Variable domain in full (rest from reference TRBV5-6 and TRBJ2-1): DAGVTQSPTHLIKTRGQQVTLRCSPKSGHDTVSWYQQALGQGPQFIFQYYEEEERQRGNFPDRFSGHQFPNYSSELNVNALLLGDSALYLCASSAAAGSSSYNEQFFGPGTRLTVL.

The V gene is TRBV11-2, the J gene TRBJ1-6; D is unresolved. Trimming left V 5 bases short and J 7 bases short, with 12 bases between. CDR1 SGHAT and CDR2 FQNNGV come from the germline V gene. This CDR3 comprises 14 residues. DNA of the CDR3: TGTGCCAGCAGCCCTACCGATCGCAATTCACCCCTCCACTTT. Its protein product is CASSPTDRNSPLHF. Together with reference TRBV11-2 and TRBJ1-6, the CDR3 gives the full variable domain: EAGVAQSPRYKIIEKRQSVAFWCNPISGHATLYWYQQILGQGPKLLIQFQNNGVVDDSQLPKDRFSAERLKGVDSTLKIQPAKLEDSAVYLCASSPTDRNSPLHFGNGTRLTVT.

The chain employs TRBV19 and TRBJ2-7, with TRBD1 matching over 7 bases. Trimming took 6 bases from V and 0 from J; bases not matched to a gene: 5. The CDR3 is 14 residues long. Looked up from germline, CDR1 is LNHDA and CDR2 is SQIVND (reference sequence). CDR3 sequence (DNA): TGTGCCAGTAGGATCAGGGACAGCTCCTACGAGCAGTACTTC. Translating gives CASRIRDSSYEQYF.

The chain links TRBV29-1 to TRBJ2-3, with D possibly being TRBD1 (6 bases). V was shortened by 4 bases and J by 5 bases, with 10 bases between the two germline ends. The CDR3 runs 12 residues. Germline V gene data show CDR1 as SQVTM and CDR2 as ANQGSEA. The CDR3: CSVGEGGDTQYF. In DNA, the CDR3 is TGCAGCGTTGGAGAAGGGGGAGATACGCAGTATTTT.

In the case of this clone: Other nucleotide sequences in the sample specify the same CDR3. CDR3 residues: CASSPSTDYGYTF. The CDR3 DNA reads TGTGCCAGCTCACCCTCGACAGACTATGGCTACACCTTC. The chain couples TRBV18 to TRBJ1-2, with D tentatively TRBD1 (5 bases). Germline loops: CDR1 KGHSH, CDR2 LQKENI. The CDR3 totals 13 residues. The germline V and J ends were trimmed by 3 bases and 3 bases, with 8 bases remaining between them.

The J gene is TRBJ2-7, the V gene TRBV5-4, with D possibly being TRBD1 (6 bases). This CDR3 has 15 amino acids. CDR1 SGHNT and CDR2 YYREEE come from the germline V gene (reference sequence). V lost 2 bases and J 3 bases, leaving 15 bases between the germline ends. CDR3 residues: CASSFQGYSVYEQYF. CDR3 coding DNA: TGTGCCAGCAGCTTTCAGGGGTACTCGGTCTACGAGCAGTACTTC.

This clone has only one observation. The chain recombines TRBV11-2 with TRBJ2-1; 8 positions match TRBD2. The CDR3 spans 17 residues. Germline assignment: CDR1 SGHAT and CDR2 FQNNGV. J lost 4 bases, V lost 5 bases, and 13 bases had no gene match. The CDR3 is CASSPPPPGGLYNEQFF. The DNA for the CDR3 is TGTGCCAGCAGCCCTCCCCCCCCGGGAGGGCTTTACAATGAGCAGTTCTTC.

The gene calls are TRBV7-2 and TRBJ2-4, with D maybe TRBD1 (7 bases). The CDR3 is made up of 15 amino acids. Germline loops: CDR1 SGHTA, CDR2 FQGNSA. V lost 6 bases to trimming and J lost 0 bases, with 12 bases between them. Here the CDR3 reads CASRRDSLAKNIQYF. The CDR3 DNA sequence: TGTGCCAGCAGGCGGGACAGCTTAGCCAAAAACATTCAGTACTTC.